These 22 T cell receptor beta chains share one sample of origin, sequenced in a study of shared T cell receptors in the human thymus. Sequencing used immunoSEQ multiplex PCR; TCRdb keeps in-frame clones, though not all of them. The table lists roughly 710,000 clones, 70% to 90% of them singletons. The data also belong to a second study, concerning human thymus T cells.

The material sequenced was thymocytes. These TCRs come from a girl under two years old with a congenital heart defect.

This CDR3 reads CASTPRDSLYGYTF. DNA of the CDR3: TGTGCCAGCACCCCCCGGGACAGTCTCTATGGCTACACCTTC. The chain carries TRBV28 and TRBJ1-2; 7 nucleotides agree with TRBD1. With 7 bases clipped from V and 4 bases from J, the junction kept 9 bases outside the gene matches. The germline CDR1 and CDR2 sequences are MDHEN and SYDVKM. The CDR3 runs 14 residues.

The rearrangement joins TRBV28 to TRBJ1-1; TRBD1 is a possible D gene (5 bases). This CDR3 has 14 amino acids. Trimming removed 3 bases at V and 7 bases at J, with 15 bases between. The V gene's germline CDR1 is MDHEN and CDR2 SYDVKM. CDR3 residues: CASSFEGSGGEAFF. The CDR3 DNA reads TGTGCCAGCAGTTTTGAAGGTTCCGGGGGTGAAGCTTTCTTT.

V and J are TRBV5-4 and TRBJ2-3; D gene unclear. CDR1 SGHNT and CDR2 YYREEE come from the germline V gene (reference sequence). The CDR3 sequence is 14 residues long. Trimming pared 1 base from V and 6 bases from J, leaving 12 bases between. The CDR3 region has the DNA TGTGCCAGCAGCTTGCGCCCAACTGTGGATACGCAGTATTTT. Translating it yields CASSLRPTVDTQYF.

The chain uses TRBV29-1 and TRBJ2-1; tentative D call: TRBD1 (6 bases). The germline V and J ends were trimmed by 4 bases and 4 bases, with 14 bases remaining between them. The CDR3 consists of 14 residues. Germline V gene lookup returns CDR1 SQVTM and CDR2 ANQGSEA. This CDR3 reads CSVVERGTYNEQFF. The DNA for the CDR3 is TGCAGCGTTGTGGAAAGGGGGACGTACAATGAGCAGTTCTTC.

The chain links TRBV6-1 to TRBJ1-6; D is unresolved. Between the trimmed V and J ends, which lost 4 bases and 2 bases, there was a span of 15 bases. The CDR3 covers 17 residues. CDR1 is MNHNS and CDR2 is SASEGT in the germline V gene. The CDR3 region is CASSVPQARAYNSPLHF. Written as DNA, the CDR3 is TGTGCCAGCAGTGTTCCCCAGGCGCGGGCCTATAATTCACCCCTCCACTTT.

The chain is built from TRBV11-2 and TRBJ1-1; D not resolved. CDR1 and CDR2 (germline): SGHAT, FQNNGV. Between the trimmed V and J ends, which lost 8 bases and 8 bases, there was a span of 12 bases. The length of the CDR3 is 11 residues. CDR3 DNA sequence: TGTGCCAGCCGCTCGGGCGGGGAAGCTTTCTTT. Amino acid sequence: CASRSGGEAFF.

The sample holds one count of this clone. V usage is TRBV6-5 and J usage is TRBJ2-7, with D possibly TRBD2 on 6 matching bases. This CDR3 contains 13 residues. Germline CDR1 is MNHEY and CDR2 is SVGAGI. Trimming cost V 0 bases and J 7 bases, with 10 bases left between them. The CDR3 spells CASSYSGTSEQYF. The CDR3 DNA reads TGTGCCAGCAGTTACTCCGGGACTTCGGAGCAGTACTTC.

This clone was seen only a few times. CDR3 protein: CASSPRGGEGEQYF. The CDR3 region has the DNA TGTGCCAGCAGCCCTCGCGGTGGAGAGGGAGAGCAGTACTTC. The chain uses TRBV28 and TRBJ2-7; maybe TRBD2 (5 bases). This CDR3 comprises 14 residues. The germline CDR1 and CDR2 sequences are MDHEN and SYDVKM. The V end was cut by 6 bases, the J end by 7 bases, with 19 bases between.

The CDR3 sequence: CASSFPGTRDIEQYF. CDR3 coding DNA: TGTGCCAGCAGCTTCCCCGGGACACGGGACATCGAGCAGTACTTC. The rearrangement joins TRBV5-5 to TRBJ2-7; D may be TRBD1 (6 bases). V was clipped by 2 bases and J by 6 bases, with 18 bases between them. Looked up from germline, CDR1 is SGHKS and CDR2 is YYEKEE (reference sequence). This CDR3 is 15 amino acids long.

The chain couples TRBV5-1 to TRBJ1-1; tentative D call: TRBD1 (6 bases). CDR1 and CDR2 from the germline V gene are SGHRS and YFSETQ. V lost 0 bases and J lost 8, with 11 bases in between. CDR3 length: 13 residues. Written as DNA, the CDR3 is TGCGCCAGCAGCTTGGCCTCGGGGACAGAAGCTTTCTTT. This gives the protein CASSLASGTEAFF.

This clone was observed a single time. The gene calls are TRBV10-3 and TRBJ1-5; tentatively, D is TRBD1 (6 bases). This CDR3 has 12 amino acids. The V end lost 11 bases, the J end lost 6 bases, and 14 bases lay between the germline ends. Germline CDR1 is ENHRY and CDR2 is SYGVKD. The CDR3 is CAPPTGIQPQHF. In DNA form, the CDR3 reads TGTGCCCCCCCGACAGGAATTCAGCCCCAGCATTTT.

The V and J genes are TRBV4-1 and TRBJ1-2, with TRBD1 identical over 7 bases. Trimming took 5 bases from V and 8 from J; bases not matched to a gene: 11. Germline V gene sequence: CDR1 MGHRA, CDR2 YSYEKL. CDR3 length equals 14 residues. CDR3 sequence reads: CASSAEGGAGGYTF. Here the CDR3 DNA reads TGCGCCAGCAGCGCCGAAGGGGGCGCGGGCGGCTACACCTTC.

This clone was detected only a few times. The chain is built from TRBV7-9 and TRBJ2-2; 7 bases agree with TRBD1. The CDR3 totals 16 residues. Germline loops: CDR1 SEHNR, CDR2 FQNEAQ (reference sequence). J was trimmed by 5 bases and V by 1 base; bases with no gene match: 7. The CDR3: CASSLVGGRRTGELFF. The CDR3 bases are TGTGCCAGCAGCTTAGTAGGGGGCCGCCGGACCGGGGAGCTGTTTTTT.

The CDR3 sequence: CASSLFMGDKRKLFF. For the CDR3, the DNA is TGTGCCAGCAGCTTATTTATGGGGGACAAGAGGAAACTGTTTTTT. The V gene is TRBV7-2, the J gene TRBJ1-4, with a possible D match to TRBD1 (6 bases). CDR3 length: 15 residues. Germline V gene lookup returns CDR1 SGHTA and CDR2 FQGNSA. Trimming removed 2 bases at V and 11 bases at J, with 18 bases between.

The chain recombines TRBV19 with TRBJ2-1; no definite D call. The germline V gene has CDR1 LNHDA and CDR2 SQIVND (reference sequence). The V end lost 0 bases, the J end lost 9 bases, and 12 bases lay between the germline ends. CDR3 length: 14 amino acids. The CDR3 DNA reads as TGTGCCAGTAGTATAGATCTTTCCTCTGTTGAGCAGTTCTTC. It specifies CASSIDLSSVEQFF.

J is TRBJ1-5 and V is TRBV25-1; 10 nucleotides agree with TRBD1. With V trimmed by 11 bases and J by 5 bases, 0 bases remained unmatched. Germline V gene sequence: CDR1 MGHDK, CDR2 SYGVNS. CDR3 length: 11 amino acids. The DNA of the CDR3 is TGTGCCGGGACAGGGGATCAGCCCCAGCATTTT. Translating gives CAGTGDQPQHF.

The gene calls are TRBV4-3 and TRBJ1-2, with 7 bases identical to TRBD1. Trimming removed 4 bases from V and 8 bases from J; junction bases left unmatched: 7. Looked up from germline, CDR1 is LGHNA and CDR2 is YSLEER. The CDR3 totals 13 residues. The CDR3 DNA follows: TGCGCCAGCAGCCGAAGACAGGGTTTCGGCTACACCTTC. This gives the protein CASSRRQGFGYTF.

This rearrangement joins TRBV5-8 to TRBJ2-5, with TRBD2 identical over 8 bases. This CDR3 has 15 residues. The trim removed 1 base at V and 5 bases at J, leaving 7 bases unmatched. From germline, CDR1 is SGHTS and CDR2 YDEGEE. This chain's CDR3 is CASSLYGGAAETQYF. The CDR3 region has the DNA TGTGCCAGCAGCTTGTACGGGGGGGCCGCGGAGACCCAGTACTTC.

The chain carries TRBV5-1 and TRBJ2-3; D is possibly TRBD2 (5 bases). The CDR3 totals 16 residues. Germline lookup yields CDR1 SGHRS and CDR2 YFSETQ. The germline V and J ends were trimmed by 2 bases and 0 bases, with 13 bases remaining between them. The CDR3: CASSFSPSSSTDTQYF. CDR3 DNA: TGCGCCAGCAGCTTTAGCCCTAGCTCTAGCACAGATACGCAGTATTTT.

The chain joins TRBV7-9 to TRBJ2-3, with 7 bases lining up with TRBD2. The V segment lost 1 base and the J segment 4 bases; nucleotides outside the gene matches: 11. The germline V gene has CDR1 SEHNR and CDR2 FQNEAQ (reference sequence). The CDR3 contains 17 residues. The CDR3 loop reads CASSLEGEGSWADTQYF. Here the CDR3 DNA reads TGTGCCAGCAGCTTAGAAGGGGAGGGTAGCTGGGCAGATACGCAGTATTTT. The full variable domain, completed using reference TRBV7-9 and TRBJ2-3, is DTGVSQNPRHKITKRGQNVTFRCDPISEHNRLYWYRQTLGQGPEFLTYFQNEAQLEKSRLLSDRFSAERPKGSFSTLEIQRTEQGDSAMYLCASSLEGEGSWADTQYFGPGTRLTVL.

This clone was seen just once. Here the CDR3 reads CASSRGNSYEQYF. The CDR3 DNA reads as TGTGCCAGCAGCCGGGGAAATTCCTACGAGCAGTACTTC. The V gene is TRBV6-6, the J gene TRBJ2-7, with a tentative D call TRBD2 (5 bases). The length of the CDR3 is 13 residues. V was trimmed by 6 bases and J by 1 base, leaving 10 bases between them. Germline lookup yields CDR1 MNHNY and CDR2 SVGAGI (reference sequence).

V and J are TRBV7-3 and TRBJ2-7; weak D call: TRBD1 (5 bases). The CDR3 length is 14 residues. Germline values: CDR1 SGHTA, CDR2 FQGTGA. V dropped 4 bases and J dropped 5 bases, with 15 bases sitting between them. Written as DNA, the CDR3 is TGTGCCAGCAGCTCCCCAGGGTACGACGACGAGCAGTACTTC. Protein product: CASSSPGYDDEQYF.